This T cell receptor (beta chain) was identified in a study of CD8 T cells in ankylosing spondylitis. TCRdb redid the calling of the 5' RACE reads with MiXCR, one entry per CDR3 protein. This repertoire shows 350,000 or so distinct CDR3 sequences, 9.5% to 13% found once; its top ten account for 9.1%. This clonotype has a handful of counts. The CDR3 extends over 15 amino acids. The V segment lost 3 bases and the J segment 5 bases; nucleotides outside the gene matches: 8. CDR1 is DFQATT and CDR2 is SNEGSKA in the germline V gene (reference sequence). The chain carries TRBV20-1 and TRBJ2-1; TRBD2 agrees at 9 bases. This TCR came from a female donor with ankylosing spondylitis or in good health (not recorded which). The material sequenced was blood, either unsorted or a sorted T cell fraction (not recorded which). Here the CDR3 reads CSARAVAGANNEQFF. Here the CDR3 DNA reads TGCAGTGCTAGGGCAGTAGCGGGAGCTAACAATGAGCAGTTCTTC.